The 32 T cell receptor beta chains given below trace back to one sample, sequenced in a study of beta chain features in type 1 diabetes. What was sequenced were expressed TCRB transcripts, since all of the isolated RNA had been reverse transcribed. Sequencing was performed with immunoSEQ multiplex PCR; in TCRdb, only in-frame clones are kept and a portion is missing. The sample shows tens of thousands of clones, roughly 34% of them seen only once. The sequenced material came from stem cell memory CD4+ T cells from blood. The receptors were gathered from a woman aged 18-30 years in good health.

This clone has more than one count but fewer than ten. This chain links TRBV7-2 with TRBJ1-2; TRBD1 might be the D (5 bases). The CDR3 contains 13 residues. The V and J ends lost 6 bases and 7 bases respectively, with 15 bases between them. Germline assignment: CDR1 SGHTA and CDR2 FQGNSA. CDR3 in amino acids: CASRPDGGGGYTF. CDR3 in DNA: TGTGCCAGCAGGCCCGACGGGGGAGGTGGCTACACCTTC. The full variable domain, its missing parts supplied by reference TRBV7-2 and TRBJ1-2, is GAGVSQSPSNKVTEKGKDVELRCDPISGHTALYWYRQSLGQGLEFLIYFQGNSAPDKSGLPSDRFSAERTGGSVSTLTIQRTQQEDSAVYLCASRPDGGGGYTFGSGTRLTVV.

The chain has TRBV7-2 and TRBJ2-1; 9 bases align to TRBD1. This CDR3 comprises 15 residues. The trim removed 4 bases at V and 7 bases at J, leaving 8 bases unmatched. Germline V gene lookup returns CDR1 SGHTA and CDR2 FQGNSA. CDR3: CASSSQGAYGNEQFF. Written as DNA, the CDR3 is TGTGCCAGCAGCTCACAGGGGGCTTACGGGAATGAGCAGTTCTTC.

The V gene is TRBV6-1, the J gene TRBJ1-3; D is ambiguous. The CDR3 runs 15 residues. V was pared by 7 bases and J by 0 bases, with 13 bases between. CDR1 is MNHNS and CDR2 is SASEGT in the germline V gene. The CDR3 nucleotides read TGTGCCAGCATAATGGAGGGATCCTCTGGAAACACCATATATTTT. Protein sequence: CASIMEGSSGNTIYF.

The rearrangement links TRBV7-3 to TRBJ1-2; 10 bases are a match to TRBD1. The trim removed 5 bases at V and 8 bases at J, leaving 5 bases unmatched. The CDR3 is 13 residues long. Germline CDR1 and CDR2: SGHTA and FQGTGA. DNA of the CDR3: TGTGCCAGCAGCCAGACAGGGGGCCAGGGCTACACCTTC. Protein sequence: CASSQTGGQGYTF.

The chain couples TRBV9 to TRBJ2-3; 14 bases map to TRBD2. The CDR3 length is 16 residues. Germline V gene data show CDR1 as SGDLS and CDR2 as YYNGEE. V shed 7 bases, J shed 5 bases, and the junction held 9 bases outside the gene matches. In DNA, the CDR3 is TGTGCCAGCTCTCTGACTAGCGGGAGGGCCGGAGATACGCAGTATTTT. Protein: CASSLTSGRAGDTQYF. The variable domain in full, with the rest retrieved from reference TRBV9 and TRBJ2-3, is DSGVTQTPKHLITATGQRVTLRCSPRSGDLSVYWYQQSLDQGLQFLIQYYNGEERAKGNILERFSAQQFPDLHSELNLSSLELGDSALYFCASSLTSGRAGDTQYFGPGTRLTVL.

The CDR3 is CASSPLGGRTDTQYF. In DNA, the CDR3 is TGTGCCAGCAGCCCCTTGGGGGGGCGCACAGATACGCAGTATTTT. This chain links TRBV7-6 with TRBJ2-3; a weak D match, TRBD2 (7 bases). V was pared by 5 bases and J by 1 base, with 13 bases between. Germline lookup yields CDR1 SGHVS and CDR2 FNYEAQ. This CDR3 has 15 residues. The full variable domain, its missing parts supplied by reference TRBV7-6 and TRBJ2-3, is GAGVSQSPRYKVTKRGQDVALRCDPISGHVSLYWYRQALGQGPEFLTYFNYEAQQDKSGLPNDRFSAERPEGSISTLTIQRTEQRDSAMYRCASSPLGGRTDTQYFGPGTRLTVL.

This clone was seen only a few times. The genes are TRBV5-4 and TRBJ1-6; D is perhaps TRBD1 (5 bases). CDR1 and CDR2 from the germline V gene are SGHNT and YYREEE (reference sequence). The CDR3 is 14 residues long. Deletions cut 5 bases from V and 10 bases from J, with 16 bases between. The CDR3 DNA reads as TGTGCCAGCAGACTCTCCGGGGGACGCTCACCCCTCCACTTT. It is translated as CASRLSGGRSPLHF. The full variable domain, with the rest looked up from reference TRBV5-4 and TRBJ1-6, is ETGVTQSPTHLIKTRGQQVTLRCSSQSGHNTVSWYQQALGQGPQFIFQYYREEENGRGNFPPRFSGLQFPNYSSELNVNALELDDSALYLCASRLSGGRSPLHFGNGTRLTVT.

This chain connects TRBV25-1 to TRBJ2-3; D is unclear. CDR1 and CDR2 (germline): MGHDK, SYGVNS. V shed 6 bases and J shed 6 bases, with 10 bases lying between them. There are 12 residues in the CDR3. The CDR3 loop is CASSADLDTQYF. DNA for the CDR3: TGTGCCAGCAGCGCGGATCTGGATACGCAGTATTTT.

This clone was picked up a small number of times. The gene calls are TRBV5-1 and TRBJ2-1, with TRBD2 matching over 15 bases. V was pared by 0 bases and J by 0 bases, with 4 bases of the junction left unmatched. Germline CDR1 and CDR2: SGHRS and YFSETQ. CDR3 size: 19 residues. In DNA, the CDR3 is TGCGCCAGCAGCTTGGCCGGACTAGCGGGAGGGAGCTCCTACAATGAGCAGTTCTTC. Its protein product is CASSLAGLAGGSSYNEQFF.

V is TRBV5-5 and J is TRBJ1-1; D gene ambiguous. The CDR3 loop spans 13 amino acids. V was pared by 4 bases and J by 3 bases, with 10 bases between. Germline V gene sequence: CDR1 SGHKS, CDR2 YYEKEE (reference sequence). The CDR3 DNA sequence: TGTGCCAGCAGCGCGGTAGGTGACACTGAAGCTTTCTTT. Its protein is CASSAVGDTEAFF.

This chain connects TRBV7-2 to TRBJ1-1; D is undetermined. Between the trimmed V and J ends, which lost 7 bases and 2 bases, there was a span of 11 bases. The CDR3 runs 13 residues. Germline V gene lookup returns CDR1 SGHTA and CDR2 FQGNSA. In DNA, the CDR3 is TGTGCCAGCACGCAACAGATTAACACTGAAGCTTTCTTT. Encoded protein: CASTQQINTEAFF.

This clone was picked up a small number of times. The chain employs TRBV4-2 and TRBJ2-3, with 10 bases fitting TRBD2. Per germline, CDR1 LGHNA and CDR2 YNFKEQ. The CDR3 is 17 amino acids. V was clipped by 0 bases and J by 6 bases; unmatched bases: 9. The CDR3 nucleotides are TGTGCCAGCAGCCAAGATTTACTAGCGGGAAGTGGCGATACGCAGTATTTT. Residues: CASSQDLLAGSGDTQYF.

The chain joins TRBV4-1 to TRBJ1-2; 8 bases are shared with TRBD1. Looked up from germline, CDR1 is MGHRA and CDR2 is YSYEKL. The CDR3 has 16 residues. V was clipped by 1 base and J by 2 bases; unmatched bases: 6. The CDR3 protein is CASSQVLTGENYGYTF. CDR3 bases: TGCGCCAGCAGCCAAGTGCTGACAGGGGAGAACTATGGCTACACCTTC.

In this sample, this clone turned up many times. This chain uses TRBV7-2 with TRBJ2-5, with 8 bases aligning to TRBD2. The CDR3 is 13 residues long. J lost 6 bases, V lost 6 bases, and 6 bases had no gene match. CDR1 is SGHTA and CDR2 is FQGNSA in the germline V gene. In DNA form, the CDR3 reads TGTGCCAGCAGGAGGGGACTAGAAAAGACCCAGTACTTC. Its protein is CASRRGLEKTQYF. The full variable domain, with the rest looked up from reference TRBV7-2 and TRBJ2-5, is GAGVSQSPSNKVTEKGKDVELRCDPISGHTALYWYRQSLGQGLEFLIYFQGNSAPDKSGLPSDRFSAERTGGSVSTLTIQRTQQEDSAVYLCASRRGLEKTQYFGPGTRLLVL.

This clone has just a few counts. The chain is built from TRBV9 and TRBJ1-5; D is unresolved. CDR1 is SGDLS and CDR2 is YYNGEE in the germline V gene. V gave up 3 bases and J gave up 0 bases, with 10 bases separating them. The CDR3 length is 15 residues. CDR3 loop: CASSAGDNSNQPQHF. The CDR3 nucleotides are TGTGCCAGCAGCGCCGGGGATAATAGCAATCAGCCCCAGCATTTT. Together with reference TRBV9 and TRBJ1-5, the CDR3 gives the full variable domain: DSGVTQTPKHLITATGQRVTLRCSPRSGDLSVYWYQQSLDQGLQFLIQYYNGEERAKGNILERFSAQQFPDLHSELNLSSLELGDSALYFCASSAGDNSNQPQHFGDGTRLSIL.

This clone was counted a few times. This chain joins TRBV18 and TRBJ1-1, with D unclear. V was trimmed by 0 bases and J by 1 base, leaving 9 bases between them. Germline CDR1 KGHSH, CDR2 LQKENI. This CDR3 has 15 amino acids. CDR3 DNA sequence: TGTGCCAGCTCACCACCGCGAGCGGCGAACACTGAAGCTTTCTTT. It codes for CASSPPRAANTEAFF.

The rearrangement joins TRBV6-6 to TRBJ1-1; D ambiguous. This CDR3 has 13 residues. CDR1 MNHNY and CDR2 SVGAGI come from the germline V gene (reference sequence). Trimming left V 2 bases short and J 1 base short, with 5 bases between. The CDR3, as DNA: TGTGCCAGCAGTTACGATAGGAACACTGAAGCTTTCTTT. This sequence encodes CASSYDRNTEAFF.

V is TRBV7-3 and J is TRBJ2-3, with 9 bases that match TRBD2. The CDR3 contains 14 residues. CDR1 and CDR2 from the germline V gene are SGHTA and FQGTGA. The V and J ends lost 6 bases and 5 bases, in that order; junction bases with no gene match: 6. DNA for the CDR3: TGTGCCAGCAGAAGCGGGGGGCCGGGAGATACGCAGTATTTT. It codes for CASRSGGPGDTQYF.

The chain combines TRBV4-1 with TRBJ1-2; the D gene is possibly TRBD1 (5 bases). Germline V gene data show CDR1 as MGHRA and CDR2 as YSYEKL. V was shortened by 0 bases and J by 7 bases, with 12 bases between the two germline ends. This CDR3 has 14 amino acids. Here the CDR3 reads CASSQEARDRGYTF. CDR3 DNA: TGCGCCAGCAGCCAAGAGGCCAGGGATCGTGGCTACACCTTC.

The CDR3 DNA sequence: TGTGCTAGTGGTTTAGGGACGGGGGACGACAATGAGCAGTTCTTC. It codes for CASGLGTGDDNEQFF. The gene calls are TRBV12-5 and TRBJ2-1; weak D call: TRBD2 (6 bases). V was pared by 3 bases and J by 5 bases, with 14 bases between. The CDR3 sequence is 15 residues long. Germline V CDR1 and CDR2: LGHNT, FRNRAP.

This chain uses TRBV21-1 with TRBJ2-7; the table gives TRBD1 as D, unverified against the DNA. TRBV21-1 is a known pseudogene. CDR3 length equals 15 residues. CDR3 nucleotide sequence: TGTGCCAGCAGCAAAGTCGGGACAGGGGGAAACGAGCAGTACTTC. Its protein is CASSKVGTGGNEQYF.

The rearrangement uses TRBV2 and TRBJ2-1; TRBD2 matches at 7 bases. The J segment lost 4 bases and the V segment lost 6 bases, leaving 9 bases of the junction unmatched. From germline, CDR1 is SNHLY and CDR2 FYNNEI. CDR3 length: 15 amino acids. In DNA, the CDR3 is TGTGCCAGCAGCCCGGGTCTAGCGGATTACAATGAGCAGTTCTTC. Encoded protein: CASSPGLADYNEQFF. The full variable domain, its missing parts supplied by reference TRBV2 and TRBJ2-1, is EPEVTQTPSHQVTQMGQEVILRCVPISNHLYFYWYRQILGQKVEFLVSFYNNEISEKSEIFDDQFSVERPDGSNFTLKIRSTKLEDSAMYFCASSPGLADYNEQFFGPGTRLTVL.

The V and J genes are TRBV5-8 and TRBJ2-3; D ambiguous. The CDR3 contains 13 residues. V was trimmed by 0 bases and J by 3 bases, leaving 5 bases between them. Germline V CDR1 and CDR2: SGHTS, YDEGEE. The CDR3 DNA reads TGTGCCAGCAGCTTGGCCGAGACAGATACGCAGTATTTT. It codes for CASSLAETDTQYF.

This clone was seen a handful of times. V gene TRBV7-9 combines with J gene TRBJ2-3; tentative D call: TRBD2 (7 bases). The V gene's germline CDR1 is SEHNR and CDR2 FQNEAQ (reference sequence). This CDR3 region has 13 residues. Trimming stripped 5 bases from V and 6 bases from J, with 12 bases between. CDR3 protein: CASSGRGADTQYF. DNA of the CDR3: TGTGCCAGCAGCGGCCGGGGGGCCGATACGCAGTATTTT.

This clone was seen more than once but under ten times. This sequence joins TRBV27 and TRBJ2-3; unclear D gene. This CDR3 is built from 12 residues. Germline CDR1 MNHEY, CDR2 SMNVEV (reference sequence). Between the trimmed V and J ends, which lost 4 bases and 2 bases, there was a span of 4 bases. CDR3 in DNA: TGTGCCAGCAGTTCCAACACAGATACGCAGTATTTT. Amino acids: CASSSNTDTQYF.

This rearrangement joins TRBV19 to TRBJ2-3; 14 bases are shared with TRBD2. The CDR3 length is 14 residues. Trimming cost V 3 bases and J 10 bases; bases outside gene matches: 3. Germline V lookup: CDR1 LNHDA, CDR2 SQIVND (reference sequence). The CDR3 loop is CASSMGTSGRPQYF. The DNA for the CDR3 is TGTGCCAGTAGTATGGGGACTAGCGGGAGACCGCAGTATTTT.

The rearrangement links TRBV18 to TRBJ1-1; the D gene is possibly TRBD1 (5 bases). CDR3 length: 15 residues. V was cut by 0 bases and J by 0 bases, with 8 bases left in between. Germline-derived CDR1 and CDR2 are KGHSH and LQKENI. CDR3 sequence reads: CASSPPETVNTEAFF. The CDR3 DNA reads as TGTGCCAGCTCACCACCCGAGACAGTGAACACTGAAGCTTTCTTT.

The chain employs TRBV14 and TRBJ2-1; D remains ambiguous. Per the germline V gene, CDR1 is SGHDN and CDR2 is FVKESK. Trimming cost V 0 bases and J 1 base, with 13 bases left between them. This CDR3 has 17 amino acids. CDR3 loop: CASSQETGPGSYNEQFF. As DNA, the CDR3 is TGTGCCAGCAGCCAAGAAACGGGTCCTGGGTCCTACAATGAGCAGTTCTTC.

V gene TRBV5-1 combines with J gene TRBJ1-4; D might be TRBD1 (5 bases). This CDR3 region has 16 residues. The germline gives CDR1 SGHRS, CDR2 YFSETQ. Trimming removed 1 base at V and 2 bases at J, with 12 bases between. The CDR3 DNA sequence: TGCGCCAGCAGCTTGCCATCAGGGCAGACTAATGAAAAACTGTTTTTT. It yields the protein CASSLPSGQTNEKLFF.

This clone came up a few times. This chain uses TRBV7-9 with TRBJ2-7, with TRBD1 matching 8 bases. The CDR3 extends over 15 amino acids. Germline V CDR1 and CDR2: SEHNR, FQNEAQ (reference sequence). V lost 3 bases, J lost 0 bases, and 4 bases stayed unmatched. CDR3 region: CASSLGQAASYEQYF. For the CDR3, the DNA is TGTGCCAGCAGCTTGGGACAGGCAGCCTCCTACGAGCAGTACTTC.

This clone has only a few counts. The chain employs TRBV7-2 and TRBJ2-2; 8 nucleotides line up with TRBD2. This CDR3 comprises 15 residues. Germline lookup yields CDR1 SGHTA and CDR2 FQGNSA. V lost 5 bases and J lost 4; bases outside the gene matches: 6. CDR3 amino acids: CASSPGGPGTGELFF. The CDR3 nucleotides are TGTGCCAGCAGCCCGGGGGGGCCGGGCACCGGGGAGCTGTTTTTT.

The V gene is TRBV5-4, the J gene TRBJ2-7, with 7 bases that match TRBD2. Germline V lookup: CDR1 SGHNT, CDR2 YYREEE (reference sequence). V lost 4 bases to trimming and J lost 2 bases; unmatched junction nucleotides: 3. CDR3 length: 13 amino acids. CDR3 region: CASSIGTTYEQYF. The CDR3 DNA reads TGTGCCAGCAGCATAGGGACTACCTACGAGCAGTACTTC.